These 4 T cell receptor beta chains were all obtained from the same sample, sequenced in a study of T cells after somatic rescue of genetic block. TCRdb's copy holds only in-frame clones and misses some; the assay was immunoSEQ multiplex PCR. The sample holds approximately 10,000 clones, around 71% seen once. Sequenced sample: peripheral blood mononuclear cells (PBMCs). Source of these receptors: a boy aged 5 to 17.

In its sample, this clone ranks as large. This sequence joins TRBV7-9 and TRBJ1-1, with no clear D. CDR1 and CDR2 (germline): SEHNR, FQNEAQ (reference sequence). Trimming pared 7 bases from V and 1 base from J, leaving 10 bases between. The CDR3 consists of 13 residues. CDR3 residues: CASITEGNTEAFF. Written as DNA, the CDR3 is TGTGCCAGCATAACAGAGGGGAACACTGAAGCTTTCTTT.

V usage is TRBV5-4 and J usage is TRBJ2-2, with a tentative D call TRBD2 (6 bases). The V and J ends lost 0 bases and 7 bases respectively, with 16 bases between them. CDR3 length: 16 residues. Germline CDR1 reads SGHNT; CDR2 reads YYREEE (reference sequence). CDR3 DNA sequence: TGTGCCAGCAGCTTGGCCGGGACTCCTCTGATCGGGGAGCTGTTTTTT. The encoded protein is CASSLAGTPLIGELFF. The variable domain in full, completed from reference TRBV5-4 and TRBJ2-2, reads ETGVTQSPTHLIKTRGQQVTLRCSSQSGHNTVSWYQQALGQGPQFIFQYYREEENGRGNFPPRFSGLQFPNYSSELNVNALELDDSALYLCASSLAGTPLIGELFFGEGSRLTVL.

The V call is TRBV19, the J call TRBJ1-1; D possibly corresponds to TRBD1 (6 bases). CDR3 length: 12 amino acids. Between the trimmed V and J ends, which lost 3 bases and 13 bases, there was a span of 15 bases. CDR1 LNHDA and CDR2 SQIVND come from the germline V gene (reference sequence). CDR3 amino acids: CASSIRQAQVFF. Written as DNA, the CDR3 is TGTGCCAGTAGTATCAGACAGGCACAAGTTTTCTTT.

The chain is built from TRBV11-1 and TRBJ2-5; D gene unclear. The J call could be wrong; TRBJ2-7 is a better fit for the DNA end. The CDR3 covers 14 residues. CDR1 SGHAT and CDR2 FQDESV come from the germline V gene (reference sequence). The DNA for the CDR3 is TGTGCCAGCAGCCCAGTTTATAGCTCCTACGAGCAGTACTTC. It translates to CASSPVYSSYEQYF.